Listed here is a single T cell receptor (beta chain). Its antigen remains unidentified. The read terminates 3 residues before the CDR3 end, so the remaining end is supplied by the germline J gene. The data were obtained in a study of Tregs in tolerant kidney transplant recipients. Whole-study results and caveats: Tolerant patients' donor-specific Tregs expanded beyond overall Tregs, suggesting antigen-driven growth. Expanding Tregs on activated donor B cells appeared to best identify donor-specific TCRbeta clones. Validation in larger populations is needed because few patients were studied.

Some clones are missing from TCRdb's copy, which holds only in-frame ones; the method was immunoSEQ multiplex PCR. Its table lists about 48,000 clones. CDR1 SGHTA and CDR2 FQGTGA come from the germline V gene. The CDR3 sequence is 12 residues long. Sequencing was performed on CD4+ T cells from blood, taken before the transplant. This rearrangement joins TRBV7-3 to TRBJ1-2; a weak D match, TRBD1 (6 bases). The receptor was derived from a human donor who received a combined kidney and bone marrow transplant. The CDR3 protein is CASGDTVRGYTF. The covered CDR3 bases are TGTGCCAGCGGGGACACAGTTCGAGGC.